Shown below are 27 T cell receptor beta chains from a single sample sequenced in a study of blood T cell repertoires in COVID-19. Clones were read by immunoSEQ multiplex PCR, and TCRdb kept only the in-frame ones, dropping some. This repertoire shows roughly 67,000 clones, 65% to 90% found once; its top ten account for 20% to 25%. The sequencing sample was made of peripheral blood. Source of these receptors: a man between 45 and 60 years old with acute or convalescent COVID-19.

V is TRBV4-1 and J is TRBJ1-5; no firm D call. The V and J ends lost 4 bases and 9 bases respectively, with 10 bases between them. Germline V gene lookup returns CDR1 MGHRA and CDR2 YSYEKL. This CDR3 region has 12 residues. CDR3 amino acids: CASSRQMAPQHF. CDR3 DNA sequence: TGCGCCAGCAGCCGGCAAATGGCGCCCCAGCATTTT.

The chain links TRBV27 to TRBJ1-2; 7 positions agree with TRBD1. With V trimmed by 5 bases and J by 5 bases, 5 bases remained unmatched. There are 13 residues in the CDR3. Looked up from germline, CDR1 is MNHEY and CDR2 is SMNVEV (reference sequence). The CDR3 coding sequence is TGTGCCAGCAGTATTGACAGGGAGTATGGCTACACCTTC. This sequence encodes CASSIDREYGYTF.

This chain links TRBV12-3 or TRBV12-4 with TRBJ2-3; the D gene is possibly TRBD1 (6 bases). The V and J ends lost 3 bases and 5 bases respectively, with 9 bases between them. The CDR3 extends over 13 amino acids. CDR3 residues: CASSFRRGDTQYF. The CDR3 DNA reads TGTGCCAGCAGTTTCCGCAGGGGAGATACGCAGTATTTT.

The chain carries TRBV6-5 and TRBJ1-1, with a possible D match to TRBD1 (6 bases). CDR3 size: 15 residues. Germline V gene data show CDR1 as MNHEY and CDR2 as SVGAGI. The ends were cut back, 2 bases at V and 2 bases at J, with 12 bases in the middle. The CDR3 reads CASSYGGAENTEAFF. DNA for the CDR3: TGTGCCAGCAGTTACGGGGGGGCTGAAAACACTGAAGCTTTCTTT.

This chain links TRBV28 with TRBJ1-2; D is unresolved. V lost 7 bases and J lost 2, with 8 bases in between. The CDR3 consists of 12 residues. The germline V gene has CDR1 MDHEN and CDR2 SYDVKM. As DNA, the CDR3 is TGTGCCAGCAACTTACTAAACTATGGCTACACCTTC. Amino acids: CASNLLNYGYTF.

The chain carries TRBV5-5 and TRBJ2-2, with D perhaps TRBD2 (5 bases). The length of the CDR3 is 14 residues. Germline V gives CDR1 SGHKS, CDR2 YYEKEE (reference sequence). V lost 2 bases and J 7 bases, leaving 12 bases between the germline ends. The CDR3 loop is CASSFSGFGGELFF. As DNA, the CDR3 is TGTGCCAGCAGCTTTTCGGGGTTTGGCGGGGAGCTGTTTTTT.

This clone was seen just once. The V and J genes are TRBV14 and TRBJ1-1, with D perhaps TRBD1 (5 bases). The V gene lost 2 bases and the J gene lost 6 bases, with 16 bases spanning the gap. Germline V gene data show CDR1 as SGHDN and CDR2 as FVKESK. The CDR3 extends over 15 amino acids. The CDR3 nucleotides are TGTGCCAGCAGCCAAAACGCCGGGGGAGGGGCTGAAGCTTTCTTT. As protein: CASSQNAGGGAEAFF.

The chain uses TRBV6-6 and TRBJ1-1; 7 bases map to TRBD1. Germline V gene sequence: CDR1 MNHNY, CDR2 SVGAGI (reference sequence). V was pared by 2 bases and J by 4 bases, with 7 bases of the junction left unmatched. The CDR3 spans 15 residues. In nucleotides, the CDR3 is TGTGCCAGCAGTTACGCTGAGGGGGCGGGCACTGAAGCTTTCTTT. It yields the protein CASSYAEGAGTEAFF.

The chain employs TRBV7-3 and TRBJ2-5; TRBD2 agrees at 8 bases. The CDR3 consists of 15 residues. CDR1 is SGHTA, CDR2 FQGTGA, per germline. Unmatched junction bases numbered 6, after V lost 5 bases and J lost 1 base. The CDR3: CASSLAGGGQETQYF. The CDR3 DNA is TGTGCCAGCAGCCTAGCGGGCGGGGGCCAAGAGACCCAGTACTTC. Filled out from reference TRBV7-3 and TRBJ2-5, the complete variable domain reads GAGVSQTPSNKVTEKGKYVELRCDPISGHTALYWYRQSLGQGPEFLIYFQGTGAADDSGLPNDRFFAVRPEGSVSTLKIQRTERGDSAVYLCASSLAGGGQETQYFGPGTRLLVL.

This clone has just one count. The rearrangement links TRBV6-5 to TRBJ1-2; D is possibly TRBD1 (5 bases). From germline, CDR1 is MNHEY and CDR2 SVGAGI. The CDR3 length is 14 residues. Trimming removed 5 bases from V and 4 bases from J, with 14 bases in between. The CDR3 nucleotides read TGTGCCAGCAGTCCAAACAGGAACTCCTATGGCTACACCTTC. Translation gives CASSPNRNSYGYTF.

The J gene is TRBJ2-7, the V gene TRBV27; 9 bases match TRBD1. V gave up 6 bases and J gave up 3 bases; unmatched junction bases: 6. Germline CDR1 MNHEY, CDR2 SMNVEV (reference sequence). This CDR3 contains 14 residues. The CDR3 loop reads CASSIGTGLYEQYF. The CDR3 DNA reads as TGTGCCAGCAGCATCGGGACAGGGCTCTACGAGCAGTACTTC.

The V gene is TRBV2, the J gene TRBJ1-1; D remains unclear. This CDR3 comprises 12 residues. The V gene's germline CDR1 is SNHLY and CDR2 FYNNEI. V lost 5 bases and J 0 bases, leaving 4 bases between the germline ends. The CDR3 DNA reads TGTGCCAGCAGTTTTATGAACACTGAAGCTTTCTTT. It yields the protein CASSFMNTEAFF.

V gene TRBV4-1 combines with J gene TRBJ1-5, with D unresolved. From germline, CDR1 is MGHRA and CDR2 YSYEKL. CDR3 length equals 16 residues. Trimming took off 4 bases at V and 0 bases at J, with 13 bases between the two ends. The CDR3 protein is CASSLAVGSSNQPQHF. The DNA of the CDR3 is TGCGCCAGCAGCCTCGCCGTGGGCAGTAGCAATCAGCCCCAGCATTTT.

V is TRBV7-2 and J is TRBJ2-7, with D possibly matching TRBD2 (5 bases). V was cut by 1 base and J by 3 bases, with 10 bases left in between. CDR1 SGHTA and CDR2 FQGNSA come from the germline V gene. CDR3 length: 14 residues. CDR3: CASSLGMGSYEQYF. CDR3 nucleotides: TGTGCCAGCAGCTTAGGTATGGGGAGCTACGAGCAGTACTTC.

The chain is built from TRBV6-5 and TRBJ1-5; D possibly corresponds to TRBD1 (6 bases). There are 15 residues in the CDR3. The V gene's germline CDR1 is MNHEY and CDR2 SVGAGI. V dropped 5 bases and J dropped 6 bases, with 17 bases sitting between them. CDR3 residues: CASSKTGSVSQPQHF. Written as DNA, the CDR3 is TGTGCCAGCAGTAAAACAGGGTCTGTCTCTCAGCCCCAGCATTTT.

V and J are TRBV21-1 and TRBJ2-7; the table's D call, TRBD2, was not checked against the DNA. TRBV21-1 counts as a pseudogene. There are 15 residues in the CDR3. DNA of the CDR3: TGTGCCAGCAGCCCCTCACTAGCGGGGCCCGGGGAGCAGTACGTC. Translated: CASSPSLAGPGEQYV.

This clone has just one count. This chain links TRBV3-1 (or the pseudogene TRBV3-2) with TRBJ1-2; D possibly corresponds to TRBD1 (6 bases). CDR3 length: 15 residues. Germline-derived CDR1 and CDR2 are LGHDT and YNNKEL (reference sequence). With 4 bases removed from V and 4 bases from J, the gap between germline ends came to 16 bases. The CDR3 nucleotides are TGTGCCAGCAGCCCCCAGGTATCCAGGGGCTATGGCTACACCTTC. Protein sequence: CASSPQVSRGYGYTF.

CDR3 bases: TGTGCCAGCAGCCAAGGGGTCGGGGAGACCCAGTACTTC. Its protein product is CASSQGVGETQYF. This chain joins TRBV7-3 and TRBJ2-5, with D tentatively TRBD1 (5 bases). The CDR3 sequence is 13 residues long. Trimming shortened V by 5 bases and J by 5 bases, and 12 bases separated the two germline ends. Germline V gene data show CDR1 as SGHTA and CDR2 as FQGTGA. The full variable domain, with the rest looked up from reference TRBV7-3 and TRBJ2-5, is GAGVSQTPSNKVTEKGKYVELRCDPISGHTALYWYRQSLGQGPEFLIYFQGTGAADDSGLPNDRFFAVRPEGSVSTLKIQRTERGDSAVYLCASSQGVGETQYFGPGTRLLVL.

This rearrangement joins TRBV14 to TRBJ1-2, with TRBD1 matching over 8 bases. The CDR3 runs to 12 residues. The germline V gene has CDR1 SGHDN and CDR2 FVKESK. After removal of 4 bases from V and 8 bases from J, the junction contained 3 bases not matched to a gene. The CDR3 protein is CASSRTGLGYTF. CDR3 nucleotides: TGTGCCAGCAGCCGGACAGGGCTGGGCTACACCTTC.

The chain uses TRBV4-1 and TRBJ1-5, with 7 bases fitting TRBD1. Germline loops: CDR1 MGHRA, CDR2 YSYEKL. CDR3 length: 20 residues. Trimming at V came to 0 bases and at J to 2 bases, leaving 16 bases not matched to a gene. The chain's CDR3 is CASSQDYRTGARGGNQPQHF. DNA of the CDR3: TGCGCCAGCAGCCAAGATTATCGTACAGGGGCCCGAGGAGGCAATCAGCCCCAGCATTTT.

The rearrangement joins TRBV11-3 to TRBJ2-1, with 8 bases matching TRBD2. J was trimmed by 8 bases and V by 4 bases; bases with no gene match: 7. Per germline, CDR1 SGHNT and CDR2 YENEEA. This CDR3 region has 14 residues. CDR3 loop: CASSSGLGFDEQFF. CDR3 nucleotides: TGTGCCAGCAGCTCGGGACTAGGGTTTGATGAGCAGTTCTTC.

This clone came up once. The chain couples TRBV7-6 to TRBJ2-2; D not certain. The CDR3 has 12 residues. V lost 7 bases to trimming and J lost 3 bases, with 6 bases between them. CDR1 SGHVS and CDR2 FNYEAQ come from the germline V gene. The CDR3, as DNA: TGTGCCAGCATTAGTGACACCGGGGAGCTGTTTTTT. This codes for CASISDTGELFF.

The chain is built from TRBV29-1 and TRBJ1-1, with TRBD1 matching 7 bases. CDR1 and CDR2 (germline): SQVTM, ANQGSEA. The CDR3 has 11 amino acids. Trimming removed 6 bases from V and 7 bases from J; junction bases left unmatched: 5. CDR3 in amino acids: CSVPRDSEAFF. CDR3 sequence (DNA): TGCAGCGTCCCCCGGGACAGTGAAGCTTTCTTT.

The chain links TRBV28 to TRBJ1-4, with 7 bases aligning to TRBD1. Trimming at V came to 0 bases and at J to 0 bases, leaving 10 bases not matched to a gene. The CDR3 covers 19 residues. Per germline, CDR1 MDHEN and CDR2 SYDVKM. The CDR3 DNA reads as TGTGCCAGCAGTTTATGGGCAACAGGGGAGGACGCAACTAATGAAAAACTGTTTTTT. Its protein product is CASSLWATGEDATNEKLFF.

This clone appeared a few times. The gene calls are TRBV29-1 and TRBJ1-5; 9 bases match TRBD1. The germline V gene encodes CDR1 SQVTM and CDR2 ANQGSEA. The V segment lost 4 bases and the J segment 7 bases; nucleotides outside the gene matches: 2. CDR3 length equals 12 residues. CDR3 sequence (DNA): TGCAGCGTTGCAACAGGGGGCCAGCCCCAGCATTTT. Its translation is CSVATGGQPQHF.

This clone was picked up a small number of times. The CDR3 coding sequence is TGTGCCACCAGCCCCAGACAGGGATCCTATGGCTACACCTTC. Translated, it gives CATSPRQGSYGYTF. The chain has TRBV15 and TRBJ1-2, with 7 bases that match TRBD1. Trimming took 5 bases from V and 4 from J; bases not matched to a gene: 7. The CDR3 is 14 residues long. The V gene's germline CDR1 is LNHNV and CDR2 YYDKDF (reference sequence).

The chain is built from TRBV2 and TRBJ2-3; 9 bases fit TRBD2. Germline CDR1 reads SNHLY; CDR2 reads FYNNEI. The CDR3 runs to 14 residues. J gave up 5 bases and V 8 bases, and 8 bases lay outside the gene matches. DNA of the CDR3: TGTGCCAGCGGAAAAGTAGCGGGGGAAGATACGCAGTATTTT. It encodes CASGKVAGEDTQYF.